These 28 T cell receptor beta chains were sequenced from one sample in a study of cytomegalovirus exposure and HLA in healthy donors (dated by TCRdb to 2016 to 2017). Libraries were built with the immunoSEQ multiplex PCR assay. For the multiplex PCR, a mixture combining 60 forward primers for TCR Vbeta segments and 13 reverse primers for TCR Jbeta segments was used. In TCRdb, the immuneACCESS table is reduced to in-frame sequences with V and J assigned. These tables do not hold every clone; where another copy was compared, an unresolved V gene accounts for under half, and the others remain unexplained. The sample yields roughly 260,000 clones; approximately 84% were counted once. Roughly 2% of the sample goes to the ten largest clones. Sample: PBMCs. These receptors all come from a woman aged 40-49 years in good health and CMV-seropositive.

The V call is TRBV19, the J call TRBJ1-4; 11 bases agree with TRBD1. The ends lost 5 bases at V and 5 bases at J; junction bases unmatched: 4. The length of the CDR3 is 15 residues. Germline CDR1 reads LNHDA; CDR2 reads SQIVND (reference sequence). The CDR3 DNA is TGTGCCAGTAGTGACCGGGACAGGGGGAATGAAAAACTGTTTTTT. As protein: CASSDRDRGNEKLFF.

V usage is TRBV7-2 and J usage is TRBJ1-3; D is undetermined. V was cut by 2 bases and J by 4 bases, with 9 bases left in between. Germline loops: CDR1 SGHTA, CDR2 FQGNSA. The CDR3 totals 14 residues. The CDR3 spells CASSLFGEGNTIYF. The CDR3 region has the DNA TGTGCCAGCAGCTTATTCGGGGAAGGAAACACCATATATTTT.

The V gene is TRBV6-5, the J gene TRBJ1-2; 8 positions agree with TRBD1. The germline CDR1 and CDR2 sequences are MNHEY and SVGAGI. V lost 5 bases and J lost 13; bases outside the gene matches: 6. The CDR3 is 11 residues long. CDR3 residues: CASSLGQASTF. CDR3 in DNA: TGTGCCAGCAGTCTGGGACAGGCAAGCACCTTC.

The chain recombines TRBV7-3 with TRBJ2-7; 11 bases agree with TRBD2. In germline, CDR1 is SGHTA, CDR2 FQGTGA. This CDR3 has 15 residues. The V gene end was trimmed by 5 bases and the J gene end by 4 bases; junction bases not matched to a gene: 7. The CDR3 loop reads CASSILAGGIYEQYF. CDR3 coding DNA: TGTGCCAGCAGCATCCTAGCGGGAGGTATATACGAGCAGTACTTC. Full variable domain (missing parts from reference TRBV7-3 and TRBJ2-7): GAGVSQTPSNKVTEKGKYVELRCDPISGHTALYWYRQSLGQGPEFLIYFQGTGAADDSGLPNDRFFAVRPEGSVSTLKIQRTERGDSAVYLCASSILAGGIYEQYFGPGTRLTVT.

The V gene is TRBV5-1, the J gene TRBJ2-7; D may be TRBD2 (5 bases). Germline loops: CDR1 SGHRS, CDR2 YFSETQ. This CDR3 comprises 14 residues. Trimming left V 4 bases short and J 5 bases short, with 16 bases between. The CDR3 region has the DNA TGCGCCAGCAGCCCCGTGGGGAGCGTGGACGAGCAGTACTTC. Residues: CASSPVGSVDEQYF.

The chain employs TRBV28 and TRBJ2-1, with 16 bases aligning to TRBD2. CDR1 is MDHEN and CDR2 is SYDVKM in the germline V gene. The CDR3 has 16 amino acids. The J segment lost 9 bases and the V segment lost 4 bases, leaving 6 bases of the junction unmatched. CDR3 sequence (DNA): TGTGCCAGCAGTTACCCCGGGACTAGCGGGAGGGGTGAGCAGTTCTTC. Amino acids: CASSYPGTSGRGEQFF. The whole variable domain, remainder taken from reference TRBV28 and TRBJ2-1, is DVKVTQSSRYLVKRTGEKVFLECVQDMDHENMFWYRQDPGLGLRLIYFSYDVKMKEKGDIPEGYSVSREKKERFSLILESASTNQTSMYLCASSYPGTSGRGEQFFGPGTRLTVL.

The rearrangement links TRBV29-1 to TRBJ1-5, with 7 bases matching TRBD1. The CDR3 is 13 amino acids. Germline V CDR1 and CDR2: SQVTM, ANQGSEA. V lost 4 bases to trimming and J lost 4 bases; unmatched junction nucleotides: 4. The CDR3 sequence is CSVVVDRNQPQHF. In DNA, the CDR3 is TGCAGCGTTGTCGTGGACAGGAATCAGCCCCAGCATTTT.

The chain employs TRBV28 and TRBJ2-7, with D possibly TRBD1 on 5 matching bases. The germline V gene encodes CDR1 MDHEN and CDR2 SYDVKM. Deletions cut 4 bases from V and 3 bases from J, with 16 bases between. The CDR3 spans 15 residues. DNA for the CDR3: TGTGCCAGCAGTTCAGCAGGGTTGGGTAACTACGAGCAGTACTTC. Protein product: CASSSAGLGNYEQYF.

V and J are TRBV29-1 and TRBJ2-2, with 8 bases fitting TRBD2. The CDR3 is made up of 14 amino acids. Germline V gives CDR1 SQVTM, CDR2 ANQGSEA. Trimming at V came to 6 bases and at J to 0 bases, leaving 3 bases not matched to a gene. The CDR3 loop reads CSVEGLANTGELFF. As DNA, the CDR3 is TGCAGCGTCGAGGGACTAGCGAACACCGGGGAGCTGTTTTTT.

The gene calls are TRBV7-8 and TRBJ2-1; D is ambiguous. CDR1 and CDR2 (germline): SGHVS, FQNEAQ. The CDR3 length is 11 residues. Trimming left V 0 bases short and J 9 bases short, with 3 bases between. CDR3 DNA sequence: TGTGCCAGCAGCTTAGCTCTTGAGCAGTTCTTC. It codes for CASSLALEQFF.

This clone was picked up one time. This chain joins TRBV6-5 and TRBJ1-5; D might be TRBD1 (6 bases). The germline gives CDR1 MNHEY, CDR2 SVGAGI. The CDR3 runs to 13 residues. V lost 5 bases, J lost 3 bases, and 8 bases lay in between. The CDR3 region is CASSRTDNQPQHF. The CDR3 DNA follows: TGTGCCAGCAGTAGGACAGACAATCAGCCCCAGCATTTT.

This clone was seen once. The V call is TRBV28, the J call TRBJ2-3; 10 positions match TRBD2. The CDR3 totals 15 residues. Germline V CDR1 and CDR2: MDHEN, SYDVKM. Trimming cost V 2 bases and J 6 bases; bases outside gene matches: 5. The CDR3: CASSLLAGDADTQYF. CDR3 sequence (DNA): TGTGCCAGCAGTTTACTAGCGGGAGACGCGGATACGCAGTATTTT.

This clone was counted only a few times. The germline gene is not matched at one end of the junction; a read error may be the cause. The J gene is TRBJ2-7, the V gene TRBV7-9; 8 bases align to TRBD2. Germline-derived CDR1 and CDR2 are SEHNR and FQNEAQ (reference sequence). The CDR3 covers 16 residues. CDR3 in DNA: TGTTCCAGCAGCTTAGCCGACCCGGCGGGAGGTTACGAGCAGTACTTC. Residues: CSSSLADPAGGYEQYF.

This clone was observed a few times. The gene calls are TRBV5-5 and TRBJ2-7; 9 nucleotides agree with TRBD1. With V trimmed by 4 bases and J by 4 bases, 3 bases remained unmatched. This CDR3 comprises 13 residues. The germline gives CDR1 SGHKS, CDR2 YYEKEE (reference sequence). CDR3 DNA sequence: TGTGCCAGCAGCACCGGGACAGGGTACGAGCAGTACTTC. Amino acids: CASSTGTGYEQYF.

V gene TRBV29-1 combines with J gene TRBJ1-1, with 11 bases that match TRBD1. J lost 0 bases, V lost 5 bases, and 2 bases had no gene match. This CDR3 contains 14 residues. Germline CDR1 is SQVTM and CDR2 is ANQGSEA. This CDR3 reads CSVLGQGVNTEAFF. The CDR3 DNA sequence: TGCAGCGTTCTGGGACAGGGGGTGAACACTGAAGCTTTCTTT.

This clone has more than one count but fewer than ten. The rearrangement joins TRBV6-1 to TRBJ2-7; D gene unclear. The CDR3 extends over 12 amino acids. V shed 3 bases and J shed 3 bases, with 6 bases lying between them. CDR1 and CDR2 (germline): MNHNS, SASEGT. CDR3 bases: TGTGCCAGCAGTGAGATCGGCTACGAGCAGTACTTC. It is translated as CASSEIGYEQYF.

This rearrangement joins TRBV27 to TRBJ1-2; D uncertain. CDR1 is MNHEY, CDR2 SMNVEV, per germline (reference sequence). Trimming left V 6 bases short and J 1 base short, with 12 bases between. This CDR3 region has 14 residues. The CDR3 coding sequence is TGTGCCAGCAGACCCTCTGGCCTTAACTATGGCTACACCTTC. It yields the protein CASRPSGLNYGYTF.

The CDR3 protein is CASSRQGAGGTEAFF. The CDR3 region has the DNA TGTGCCAGTAGTCGACAGGGGGCCGGGGGGACTGAAGCTTTCTTT. The chain joins TRBV19 to TRBJ1-1; TRBD1 matches at 10 bases. This CDR3 has 15 residues. Trimming removed 5 bases from V and 5 bases from J; junction bases left unmatched: 8. Germline values: CDR1 LNHDA, CDR2 SQIVND (reference sequence).

The chain employs TRBV7-3 and TRBJ2-7; D perhaps matches TRBD2 (5 bases). Germline assignment: CDR1 SGHTA and CDR2 FQGTGA. The CDR3 has 15 residues. V lost 7 bases to trimming and J lost 1 base, with 17 bases between them. CDR3 region: CASTSGVELSYEQYF. CDR3 coding DNA: TGTGCCAGCACCTCCGGGGTGGAGCTGTCCTACGAGCAGTACTTC.

The chain combines TRBV29-1 with TRBJ2-7, with 7 nucleotides matching TRBD2. Germline CDR1 and CDR2: SQVTM and ANQGSEA. V lost 5 bases, J lost 2 bases, and 12 bases stayed unmatched. The CDR3 has 15 amino acids. The CDR3 sequence is CSVSAASGTPYEQYF. DNA of the CDR3: TGCAGCGTTTCTGCAGCAAGCGGGACCCCCTACGAGCAGTACTTC.

The chain has TRBV7-2 and TRBJ1-6; 7 positions match TRBD1. The junction had 8 bases not matched to a gene; V was cut back by 3 bases and J by 9 bases. The CDR3 totals 15 residues. Germline assignment: CDR1 SGHTA and CDR2 FQGNSA. This CDR3 reads CASSFTGTEGSPLHF. The CDR3 DNA sequence: TGTGCCAGCAGCTTTACCGGGACAGAAGGTTCACCCCTCCACTTT.

The chain is built from TRBV5-1 and TRBJ1-4; no clear D gene. The germline V gene encodes CDR1 SGHRS and CDR2 YFSETQ. The CDR3 consists of 14 residues. Trimming stripped 7 bases from V and 0 bases from J, with 10 bases between. DNA of the CDR3: TGCGCCAGCCGTATTGGCACAACTAATGAAAAACTGTTTTTT. This translates into CASRIGTTNEKLFF. The entire variable domain, with the rest obtained from reference TRBV5-1 and TRBJ1-4, is as follows: KAGVTQTPRYLIKTRGQQVTLSCSPISGHRSVSWYQQTPGQGLQFLFEYFSETQRNKGNFPGRFSGRQFSNSRSEMNVSTLELGDSALYLCASRIGTTNEKLFFGSGTQLSVL.

The chain joins TRBV28 to TRBJ2-6, with 10 bases aligning to TRBD1. J lost 2 bases, V lost 6 bases, and 7 bases had no gene match. Germline V gene sequence: CDR1 MDHEN, CDR2 SYDVKM. CDR3 length equals 17 residues. This CDR3 is CASSQDRGLTGANVLTF. The CDR3 DNA reads as TGTGCCAGCAGCCAAGACAGGGGGCTCACTGGGGCCAACGTCCTGACTTTC.

This sequence joins TRBV7-9 and TRBJ1-6; possible D gene TRBD1, 6 bases. Germline values: CDR1 SEHNR, CDR2 FQNEAQ (reference sequence). V gave up 5 bases and J gave up 0 bases, with 11 bases separating them. CDR3 size: 16 residues. The CDR3 nucleotides are TGTGCCAGCAGCCAAATACAGGGCTCCTATAATTCACCCCTCCACTTT. Translation gives CASSQIQGSYNSPLHF.

The chain combines TRBV4-1 with TRBJ2-5, with D maybe TRBD2 (6 bases). Trimming cost V 4 bases and J 1 base, with 19 bases left between them. CDR3 length: 17 amino acids. The V gene's germline CDR1 is MGHRA and CDR2 YSYEKL. CDR3 protein: CASSLGGQVWSQETQYF. CDR3 DNA sequence: TGCGCCAGCAGCCTGGGAGGCCAGGTTTGGAGCCAAGAGACCCAGTACTTC.

The chain carries TRBV30 and TRBJ1-5; no firm D call. Trimming took off 0 bases at V and 2 bases at J, with 17 bases between the two ends. This CDR3 is 17 amino acids long. Germline V gene data show CDR1 as GTSNPN and CDR2 as SVGIG (reference sequence). CDR3 residues: CAWSVQSATGGNQPQHF. The CDR3 bases are TGTGCCTGGAGTGTACAGTCGGCCACCGGGGGCAATCAGCCCCAGCATTTT. Based on the CDR3 plus reference TRBV30 and TRBJ1-5, the full variable domain is SQTIHQWPATLVQPVGSPLSLECTVEGTSNPNLYWYRQAAGRGLQLLFYSVGIGQISSEVPQNLSASRPQDRQFILSSKKLLLSDSGFYLCAWSVQSATGGNQPQHFGDGTRLSIL.

The chain uses TRBV28 and TRBJ1-2; 9 nucleotides match TRBD1. CDR1 MDHEN and CDR2 SYDVKM come from the germline V gene. The V gene end was trimmed by 5 bases and the J gene end by 8 bases; junction bases not matched to a gene: 9. This CDR3 spans 14 amino acids. The CDR3 is CASSVLQGARGYTF. The CDR3 region has the DNA TGTGCCAGCAGTGTACTACAGGGGGCGCGCGGCTACACCTTC.

The CDR3 loop reads CASSLLGSGNEQFF. The DNA of the CDR3 is TGCGCCAGCAGCCTCCTAGGAAGCGGCAATGAGCAGTTCTTC. The chain uses TRBV5-1 and TRBJ2-1, with D perhaps TRBD2 (5 bases). Germline V gene sequence: CDR1 SGHRS, CDR2 YFSETQ. The CDR3 covers 14 residues. Trimming took 4 bases from V and 6 from J, leaving 14 bases between them. Using reference TRBV5-1 and TRBJ2-1 for the parts outside the CDR3, the full variable domain is KAGVTQTPRYLIKTRGQQVTLSCSPISGHRSVSWYQQTPGQGLQFLFEYFSETQRNKGNFPGRFSGRQFSNSRSEMNVSTLELGDSALYLCASSLLGSGNEQFFGPGTRLTVL.